This is a list of T cell receptor beta chains from one sample in a study of PD-L1 blockade in urothelial cancer. The assay was immunoSEQ multiplex PCR, and TCRdb's table has in-frame clones only and misses some. Here the sample spans roughly 63,000 clones, 81% being singletons. Sequenced material: PBMCs, taken around atezolizumab (anti-PD-L1) treatment. Receptor source: a man aged 70 or older with urothelial cancer. The CDR3 runs from the conserved cysteine through the conserved F or W. The D gene is left open where the match is weak. Size values are once, few and many counts, or a class for expanded clones, and some rows have none.

d_gene	abundance	v_gene	j_gene	CDR3aa	CDR3nt
.	.	TRBV6-6	TRBJ2-3	CASVRTGGTTDTQYF	TGTGCCAGTGTCAGAACCGGGGGTACGACAGATACGCAGTATTTT
TRBD1	once	TRBV18	TRBJ1-2	CASSPTGDGYTF	TGTGCCAGCTCCCCAACAGGGGATGGCTACACCTTC
.	few	TRBV6-1	TRBJ1-2	CASSERAGEGGYTF	TGTGCCAGCAGTGAAAGGGCAGGGGAAGGTGGCTACACCTTC
.	once	TRBV11-3	TRBJ2-3	CASSLGQESTDTQYF	TGTGCCAGCAGCTTAGGACAGGAGAGCACAGATACGCAGTATTTT
.	.	TRBV2	TRBJ1-6	CASRGPGDSPLHF	TGTGCCAGCAGGGGGCCGGGGGATTCACCCCTCCACTTT
TRBD1	.	TRBV2	TRBJ2-1	CASSSGTGAGGSLRNEQFF	TGTGCCAGCAGTTCCGGGACAGGGGCAGGTGGTTCCCTTCGAAATGAGCAGTTCTTC
.	.	TRBV5-4	TRBJ1-6	CASRWDGRGSPLHF	TGTGCCAGCAGATGGGACGGGAGGGGATCACCCCTCCACTTT
.	.	TRBV6-7	TRBJ2-1	CASSYLRGLKSSYNEQFF	TGTGCCAGCAGTTACCTGCGCGGTTTAAAGAGCTCCTACAATGAGCAGTTCTTC
.	.	TRBV5-1	TRBJ2-5	CASRMEGGLETQYF	TGCGCCAGCAGAATGGAGGGTGGTTTAGAGACCCAGTACTTC
TRBD2	.	TRBV15	TRBJ2-3	CATSPGLAFTDTQYF	TGTGCCACCAGCCCGGGACTAGCGTTCACAGATACGCAGTATTTT
TRBD1	few	TRBV10-3	TRBJ2-3	CAISESLGTGSKDTQYF	TGTGCCATCAGTGAGTCGCTCGGGACAGGGTCAAAAGATACGCAGTATTTT
TRBD2	.	TRBV19	TRBJ2-4	CASSSAGEAKNIQYF	TGTGCCAGTTCTTCAGCGGGGGAGGCCAAAAACATTCAGTACTTC
.	few	TRBV4-2	TRBJ1-2	CASSQGSTNYGYTF	TGTGCCAGCAGCCAAGGTAGCACGAACTATGGCTACACCTTC
.	few	TRBV19	TRBJ2-6	CASTSGGAGANVLTF	TGTGCCAGTACCTCAGGAGGGGCTGGGGCCAACGTCCTGACTTTC
.	.	TRBV18	TRBJ1-5	CASSPSAGVLRNQPQHF	TGTGCCAGCTCACCAAGCGCGGGGGTTCTACGCAATCAGCCCCAGCATTTT
.	.	TRBV23-1	TRBJ2-1	CASPGQGAVTSGTEGYNEQFF	TGCGCCAGCCCGGGACAGGGGGCTGTGACTAGCGGGACGGAGGGTTACAATGAGCAGTTCTTC
TRBD1	.	TRBV30	TRBJ2-7	CAWSGQGIYEQYF	TGTGCCTGGTCGGGACAGGGGATTTACGAGCAGTACTTC
TRBD2	.	TRBV4-1	TRBJ2-1	CASSQLDLAGGNEQFF	TGCGCCAGCAGCCAACTCGACCTAGCGGGGGGAAATGAGCAGTTCTTC
TRBD1	.	TRBV30	TRBJ1-6	CAWRGQGGNNSPLHF	TGTGCCTGGAGAGGACAGGGAGGGAATAATTCACCCCTCCACTTT
TRBD1	.	TRBV19	TRBJ1-3	CASRTQPGQGEGGNTIYF	TGTGCCAGTAGAACCCAACCGGGACAGGGAGAAGGTGGAAACACCATATATTTT
TRBD2	.	TRBV7-6	TRBJ2-1	CASSSRTSGRAGEQFF	TGTGCCAGCAGCTCCAGGACTAGCGGGAGGGCCGGAGAGCAGTTCTTC
.	.	TRBV5-1	TRBJ2-4	CASSLSGENIQYF	TGCGCCAGCAGCTTGTCAGGCGAAAACATTCAGTACTTC
.	.	TRBV5-5	TRBJ1-1	CASSPRVETEAFF	TGTGCCAGCAGCCCCAGGGTGGAGACTGAAGCTTTCTTT
.	.	TRBV6-6	TRBJ1-5	CASGLTTIQPQHF	TGTGCCAGCGGACTCACGACTATTCAGCCCCAGCATTTT
.	.	TRBV19	TRBJ1-2	CASTLGGYGYTF	TGTGCCAGTACCCTAGGGGGCTATGGCTACACCTTC
TRBD1	.	TRBV29-1	TRBJ1-2	CSVQTGSDHGYTF	TGCAGCGTCCAGACAGGGAGTGATCATGGCTACACCTTC
.	few	TRBV5-5	TRBJ2-2	CASTQTETNTGELFF	TGTGCCAGCACCCAGACAGAAACGAACACCGGGGAGCTGTTTTTT
TRBD1	.	TRBV19	TRBJ2-2	CASRPPGTANTGELFF	TGTGCCAGTAGACCACCCGGGACAGCGAACACCGGGGAGCTGTTTTTT
.	.	TRBV5-6	TRBJ2-7	CASSFQGPYEQYF	TGTGCCAGCAGCTTCCAGGGTCCCTACGAGCAGTACTTC
.	.	TRBV6-4	TRBJ1-1	CASSDSVQVYTEAFF	TGTGCCAGCAGTGACTCCGTACAGGTATACACTGAAGCTTTCTTT
TRBD1	.	TRBV19	TRBJ1-5	CASTSTGGFQPQHF	TGTGCCAGTACCTCGACAGGGGGCTTTCAGCCCCAGCATTTT
TRBD2	.	TRBV7-9	TRBJ2-5	CASSLAGGETQYF	TGTGCCAGCAGCTTAGCGGGAGGGGAGACCCAGTACTTC
TRBD1	.	TRBV7-9	TRBJ2-2	CASSLEQGENTGELFF	TGTGCCAGCAGCTTAGAGCAGGGGGAGAACACCGGGGAGCTGTTTTTT
.	many	TRBV11-3	TRBJ2-2	CASSLDHPGELFF	TGTGCCAGCAGCTTAGATCATCCCGGGGAGCTGTTTTTT
.	.	TRBV14	TRBJ1-2	CASSQDRASGGYTF	TGTGCCAGCAGCCAAGATCGCGCCAGCGGAGGCTACACCTTC
.	.	TRBV15	TRBJ2-7	CATQDTNYEQYF	TGTGCCACCCAGGACACAAACTACGAGCAGTACTTC
TRBD2	.	TRBV5-4	TRBJ2-2	CASSDGTSESPGGELFF	TGTGCCAGCAGCGATGGGACTAGCGAATCGCCGGGCGGGGAGCTGTTTTTT
.	.	TRBV6-5	TRBJ1-1	CASTPSGSTEAFF	TGTGCCAGCACCCCATCAGGTAGCACTGAAGCTTTCTTT
TRBD2	.	TRBV5-1	TRBJ2-1	CASSLAREAALNEQFF	TGCGCCAGCAGCTTGGCCCGGGAGGCAGCACTCAATGAGCAGTTCTTC
TRBD1	.	TRBV10-3	TRBJ2-3	CAIRTGQGAGDTQYF	TGTGCCATCAGGACCGGACAGGGGGCGGGAGATACGCAGTATTTT
.	.	TRBV12-5	TRBJ2-1	CASGLSSTYNEQFF	TGTGCTAGTGGTTTGAGCTCTACCTACAATGAGCAGTTCTTC
.	.	TRBV19	TRBJ1-1	CASSNSWAFF	TGTGCCAGCTCCAACTCATGGGCTTTCTTT
TRBD1	.	TRBV5-1	TRBJ1-3	CASSGTVSSSGNTIYF	TGCGCCAGCAGCGGGACAGTTTCTTCTTCTGGAAACACCATATATTTT
.	.	TRBV5-1	TRBJ2-3	CASGELTDTQYF	TGCGCCAGCGGGGAGCTCACAGATACGCAGTATTTT
TRBD1	.	TRBV7-8	TRBJ1-1	CASSPSTGTGVEAFF	TGTGCCAGCAGCCCCTCGACAGGGACGGGAGTGGAAGCTTTCTTT
.	.	TRBV7-9	TRBJ1-1	CASSAGHTMNTEAFF	TGTGCCAGCAGCGCCGGACATACCATGAACACTGAAGCTTTCTTT
TRBD1	.	TRBV7-2	TRBJ1-4	CASSSGTDEKLFF	TGTGCCAGCAGCTCAGGGACAGATGAAAAACTGTTTTTT
TRBD1	few	TRBV7-6	TRBJ1-1	CASSYNRGNTEAFF	TGTGCCAGCAGCTACAACAGGGGAAACACTGAAGCTTTCTTT
.	once	TRBV27	TRBJ1-2	CASSLSPDYGYTF	TGTGCCAGCAGTTTATCGCCAGACTATGGCTACACCTTC
TRBD1	.	TRBV10-3	TRBJ2-5	CAISEGTGSGETQYF	TGTGCCATCAGTGAGGGGACAGGGTCGGGGGAGACCCAGTACTTC
.	.	TRBV5-1	TRBJ1-1	CASSLGETVYEAFF	TGCGCCAGCAGCTTGGGAGAGACAGTTTATGAAGCTTTCTTT
.	.	TRBV6-1	TRBJ1-2	CASSEVGGSGYTF	TGTGCCAGCAGTGAAGTCGGAGGGTCCGGCTACACCTTC
TRBD2	few	TRBV7-6	TRBJ2-3	CASSSPTSLGTDTQYF	TGTGCCAGCAGCTCGCCGACTAGCCTGGGCACAGATACGCAGTATTTT
.	once	TRBV7-9	TRBJ2-7	CASSRTDREQYF	TGTGCCAGCAGCCGAACCGACAGAGAGCAGTACTTC